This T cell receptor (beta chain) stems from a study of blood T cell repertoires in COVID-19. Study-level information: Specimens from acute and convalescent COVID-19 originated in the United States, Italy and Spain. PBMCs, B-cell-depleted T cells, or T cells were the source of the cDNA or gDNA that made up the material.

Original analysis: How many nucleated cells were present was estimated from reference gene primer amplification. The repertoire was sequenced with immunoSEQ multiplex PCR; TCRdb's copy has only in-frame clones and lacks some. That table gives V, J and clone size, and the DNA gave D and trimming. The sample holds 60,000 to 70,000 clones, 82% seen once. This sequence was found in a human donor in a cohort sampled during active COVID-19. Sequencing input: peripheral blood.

This CDR3 reads CASSLRLSGQGAHYEKLFF. As DNA, the CDR3 is TGCGCCAGCAGCCTACGCCTGAGCGGACAGGGGGCGCATTATGAAAAACTGTTTTTT. This rearrangement joins TRBV4-1 to TRBJ1-4; TRBD1 agrees at 11 bases. Unmatched junction bases numbered 16, after V lost 4 bases and J lost 6 bases. Germline V CDR1 and CDR2: MGHRA, YSYEKL. The CDR3 is 19 amino acids.